Each of the 17 T cell receptor beta chains below was sequenced from the same sample in a study of neoadjuvant anti-PD-1 for oral cavity cancer. Sequencing used immunoSEQ multiplex PCR; TCRdb keeps in-frame clones, though not all of them. This table holds about 14,000 clones, 60% to 75% found once. Time point indicated: after neoadjuvant nivolumab, at surgical resection. Source: PBMCs, taken after nivolumab (anti-PD-1) treatment. These receptors all stem from a person aged 40-85 years with oral cavity squamous cell carcinoma.

V is TRBV4-1 and J is TRBJ1-1, with no clear D. Trimming stripped 4 bases from V and 1 base from J, with 13 bases between. Germline-derived CDR1 and CDR2 are MGHRA and YSYEKL. The CDR3 is made up of 15 amino acids. CDR3 DNA: TGCGCCAGCAGCCCCCCTCCAGGCCGGAACACTGAAGCTTTCTTT. Its protein product is CASSPPPGRNTEAFF.

This clone was recorded once. Its ends do not fully match the called genes, so a read error is possible. V gene TRBV28 combines with J gene TRBJ1-4, with 7 bases fitting TRBD1. This CDR3 has 13 amino acids. Per germline, CDR1 MDHEN and CDR2 SYDVKM. The CDR3 protein is CASSLSGRQGWYF. The DNA for the CDR3 is TGTGCCAGCAGTTTATCGGGGCGACAGGGATGGTATTTT.

This clone was picked up one time. The rearrangement links TRBV6-5 to TRBJ2-7; TRBD1 aligns across 9 bases. With 7 bases clipped from V and 3 bases from J, the junction kept 7 bases outside the gene matches. The CDR3 contains 14 residues. CDR1 MNHEY and CDR2 SVGAGI come from the germline V gene. The CDR3 spells CASTPGQGVYEQYF. CDR3 nucleotide sequence: TGTGCCAGCACTCCGGGACAGGGAGTCTACGAGCAGTACTTC.

This clone showed up just a few times. The rearrangement joins TRBV19 to TRBJ2-7; TRBD1 or TRBD2 may be the D gene (5 bases each). CDR1 is LNHDA, CDR2 SQIVND, per germline (reference sequence). CDR3 length: 14 residues. The ends were cut back, 3 bases at V and 0 bases at J, with 9 bases in the middle. The CDR3 region has the DNA TGTGCCAGTAGTATCCTCGGGACCTCCTACGAGCAGTACTTC. Its protein product is CASSILGTSYEQYF.

V is TRBV7-2 and J is TRBJ2-7; no firm D call. Deletions cut 2 bases from V and 3 bases from J, with 11 bases between. CDR3 length equals 14 residues. CDR1 SGHTA and CDR2 FQGNSA come from the germline V gene. The CDR3 nucleotides read TGTGCCAGCAGCTTAAACGGTCAAATCTACGAGCAGTACTTC. As protein: CASSLNGQIYEQYF.

The rearrangement joins TRBV4-2 to TRBJ2-7, with a tentative D call TRBD1 (5 bases). V gave up 6 bases and J gave up 1 base, with 16 bases separating them. Germline V gene lookup returns CDR1 LGHNA and CDR2 YNFKEQ. The CDR3 loop spans 15 amino acids. CDR3 bases: TGTGCCAGCAGTCAGGGCCTTTTACATTCCTACGAGCAGTACTTC. Amino acids: CASSQGLLHSYEQYF.

The chain links TRBV27 to TRBJ2-7; no firm D call. The germline V gene encodes CDR1 MNHEY and CDR2 SMNVEV (reference sequence). Trimming pared 5 bases from V and 1 base from J, leaving 9 bases between. The CDR3 extends over 13 amino acids. CDR3 bases: TGTGCCAGCAGTCGGGCTCCTTCCTACGAGCAGTACTTC. This encodes CASSRAPSYEQYF.

The genes are TRBV11-2 and TRBJ2-2, with D perhaps matching TRBD1 (5 bases). Trimming took off 3 bases at V and 6 bases at J, with 11 bases between the two ends. Looked up from germline, CDR1 is SGHAT and CDR2 is FQNNGV. This CDR3 region has 14 residues. CDR3 amino acids: CASSFARVPGELFF. CDR3 in DNA: TGTGCCAGCAGCTTCGCCAGGGTACCCGGGGAGCTGTTTTTT. The whole variable domain, remainder taken from reference TRBV11-2 and TRBJ2-2, is EAGVAQSPRYKIIEKRQSVAFWCNPISGHATLYWYQQILGQGPKLLIQFQNNGVVDDSQLPKDRFSAERLKGVDSTLKIQPAKLEDSAVYLCASSFARVPGELFFGEGSRLTVL.

The chain combines TRBV19 with TRBJ2-7, with D possibly TRBD2 on 5 matching bases. Looked up from germline, CDR1 is LNHDA and CDR2 is SQIVND (reference sequence). Trimming removed 10 bases at V and 7 bases at J, with 23 bases between. The CDR3 has 14 residues. This CDR3 is CATQTTSPTGEQYF. DNA of the CDR3: TGTGCCACCCAGACCACATCTCCCACGGGAGAGCAGTACTTC.

V is TRBV27 and J is TRBJ1-2; tentative D call: TRBD1 (6 bases). V dropped 5 bases and J dropped 2 bases, with 24 bases sitting between them. The CDR3 sequence is 18 residues long. CDR1 and CDR2 (germline): MNHEY, SMNVEV (reference sequence). Here the CDR3 DNA reads TGTGCCAGCAGTCCGCGGTTAGGATTAAGACAGGCGAACTATGGCTACACCTTC. This translates into CASSPRLGLRQANYGYTF.

The CDR3 loop reads CASSDSLDTQYF. CDR3 DNA: TGTGCCAGCAGTGACTCGCTAGATACGCAGTATTTT. This chain links TRBV6-1 with TRBJ2-3; D unresolved. The V gene lost 3 bases and the J gene lost 5 bases, with 6 bases spanning the gap. The germline V gene encodes CDR1 MNHNS and CDR2 SASEGT. CDR3 length: 12 amino acids.

The genes are TRBV5-1 and TRBJ2-5; possible D gene TRBD1, 6 bases. V gave up 4 bases and J gave up 3 bases, with 10 bases separating them. Germline lookup yields CDR1 SGHRS and CDR2 YFSETQ. The CDR3 extends over 13 amino acids. This chain's CDR3 is CASSPGQKETQYF. CDR3 nucleotide sequence: TGCGCCAGCAGCCCCGGACAGAAAGAGACCCAGTACTTC.

V gene TRBV10-3 combines with J gene TRBJ2-2, with 8 positions matching TRBD2. The V segment lost 8 bases and the J segment 8 bases; nucleotides outside the gene matches: 13. This CDR3 has 15 amino acids. Germline CDR1 reads ENHRY; CDR2 reads SYGVKD. The CDR3 sequence is CAISGTRLRRGELFF. The CDR3 bases are TGTGCCATCTCGGGGACTAGGCTGAGGAGGGGGGAGCTGTTTTTT.

V usage is TRBV6-6 and J usage is TRBJ1-3; D uncertain. Germline values: CDR1 MNHNY, CDR2 SVGAGI (reference sequence). Trimming shortened V by 6 bases and J by 1 base, and 7 bases separated the two germline ends. There are 13 residues in the CDR3. The CDR3 loop is CASSRESGNTIYF. The CDR3 nucleotides read TGTGCCAGCAGCCGCGAGTCTGGAAACACCATATATTTT.

The chain employs TRBV27 and TRBJ1-6; weak D call: TRBD1 (5 bases). CDR1 and CDR2 from the germline V gene are MNHEY and SMNVEV (reference sequence). The CDR3 consists of 17 residues. Deletions cut 1 base from V and 2 bases from J, with 12 bases between. The CDR3 is CASSLWQGITYNSPLHF. Here the CDR3 DNA reads TGTGCCAGCAGTTTATGGCAGGGAATCACCTATAATTCACCCCTCCACTTT.

The chain couples TRBV7-3 to TRBJ2-6; D is unclear. Germline loops: CDR1 SGHTA, CDR2 FQGTGA. V was clipped by 0 bases and J by 0 bases, with 3 bases between them. CDR3 length: 15 residues. CDR3 nucleotide sequence: TGTGCCAGCAGCTTAACGGGCTCTGGGGCCAACGTCCTGACTTTC. This encodes CASSLTGSGANVLTF.

V and J are TRBV27 and TRBJ1-5; D is unclear. CDR3 length: 15 amino acids. V lost 0 bases to trimming and J lost 5 bases, with 11 bases between them. CDR1 is MNHEY, CDR2 SMNVEV, per germline (reference sequence). The CDR3 sequence is CASSLSRRSHQPQHF. DNA of the CDR3: TGTGCCAGCAGTTTATCCAGACGGTCGCATCAGCCCCAGCATTTT.